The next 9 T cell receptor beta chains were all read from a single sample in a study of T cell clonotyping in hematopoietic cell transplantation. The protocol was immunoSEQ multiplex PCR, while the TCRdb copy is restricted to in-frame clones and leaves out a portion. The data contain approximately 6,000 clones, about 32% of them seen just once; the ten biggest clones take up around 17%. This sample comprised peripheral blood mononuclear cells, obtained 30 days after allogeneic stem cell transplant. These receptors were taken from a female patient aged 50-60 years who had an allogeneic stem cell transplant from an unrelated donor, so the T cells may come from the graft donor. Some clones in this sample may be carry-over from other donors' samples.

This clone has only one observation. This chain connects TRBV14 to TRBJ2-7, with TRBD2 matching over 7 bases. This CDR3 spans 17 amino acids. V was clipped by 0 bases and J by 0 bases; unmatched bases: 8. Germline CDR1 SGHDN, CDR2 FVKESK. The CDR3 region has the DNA TGTGCCAGCAGCCAAGACCCGGGACTAATGAGCTCCTACGAGCAGTACTTC. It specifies CASSQDPGLMSSYEQYF. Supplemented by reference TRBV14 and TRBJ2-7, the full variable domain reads EAGVTQFPSHSVIEKGQTVTLRCDPISGHDNLYWYRRVMGKEIKFLLHFVKESKQDESGMPNNRFLAERTGGTYSTLKVQPAELEDSGVYFCASSQDPGLMSSYEQYFGPGTRLTVT.

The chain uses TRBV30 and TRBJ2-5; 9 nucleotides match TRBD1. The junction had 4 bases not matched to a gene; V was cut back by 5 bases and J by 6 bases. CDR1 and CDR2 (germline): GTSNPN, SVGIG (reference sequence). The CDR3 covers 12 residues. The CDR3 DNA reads TGTGCCTGGGAAACAGGGGGCCAGACCCAGTACTTC. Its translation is CAWETGGQTQYF.

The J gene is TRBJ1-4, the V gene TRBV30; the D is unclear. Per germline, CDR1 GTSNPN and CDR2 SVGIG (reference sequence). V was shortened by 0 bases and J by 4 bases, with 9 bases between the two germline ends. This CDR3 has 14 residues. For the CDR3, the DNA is TGTGCCTGGAGTGTGTTATCCGTTAATGAAAAACTGTTTTTT. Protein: CAWSVLSVNEKLFF. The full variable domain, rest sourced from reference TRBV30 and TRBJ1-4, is SQTIHQWPATLVQPVGSPLSLECTVEGTSNPNLYWYRQAAGRGLQLLFYSVGIGQISSEVPQNLSASRPQDRQFILSSKKLLLSDSGFYLCAWSVLSVNEKLFFGSGTQLSVL.

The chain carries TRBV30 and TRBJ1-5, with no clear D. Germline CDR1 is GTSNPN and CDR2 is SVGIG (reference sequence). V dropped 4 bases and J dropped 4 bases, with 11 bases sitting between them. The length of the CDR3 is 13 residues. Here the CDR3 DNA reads TGTGCCTGGAATAGGCAGAATAATCAGCCCCAGCATTTT. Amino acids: CAWNRQNNQPQHF.

The CDR3 loop is CASSHYWNTGELFF. The CDR3 DNA reads as TGTGCCAGCAGCCACTACTGGAACACCGGGGAGCTGTTTTTT. The V call is TRBV6-6, the J call TRBJ2-2; D gene ambiguous. V dropped 6 bases and J dropped 1 base, with 9 bases sitting between them. The CDR3 totals 14 residues. Germline assignment: CDR1 MNHNY and CDR2 SVGAGI (reference sequence).

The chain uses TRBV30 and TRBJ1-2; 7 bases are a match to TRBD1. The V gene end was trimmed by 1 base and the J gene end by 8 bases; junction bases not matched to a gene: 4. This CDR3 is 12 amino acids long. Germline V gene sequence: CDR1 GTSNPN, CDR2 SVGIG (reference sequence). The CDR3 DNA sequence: TGTGCCTGGAGTGCTACAGGGGACGGCTACACCTTC. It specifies CAWSATGDGYTF.

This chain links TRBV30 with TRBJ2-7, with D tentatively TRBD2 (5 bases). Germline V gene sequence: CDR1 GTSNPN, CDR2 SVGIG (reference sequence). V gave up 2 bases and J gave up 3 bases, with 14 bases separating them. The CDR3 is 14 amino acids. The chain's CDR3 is CAWSPGVGDYEQYF. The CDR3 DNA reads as TGTGCCTGGAGTCCCGGGGTTGGCGACTACGAGCAGTACTTC.

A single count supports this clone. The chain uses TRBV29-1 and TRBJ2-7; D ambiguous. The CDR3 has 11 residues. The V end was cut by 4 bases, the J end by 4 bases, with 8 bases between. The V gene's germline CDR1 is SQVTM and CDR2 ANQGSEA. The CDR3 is CSVAQKYEQYF. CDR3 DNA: TGCAGCGTTGCACAGAAGTACGAGCAGTACTTC.

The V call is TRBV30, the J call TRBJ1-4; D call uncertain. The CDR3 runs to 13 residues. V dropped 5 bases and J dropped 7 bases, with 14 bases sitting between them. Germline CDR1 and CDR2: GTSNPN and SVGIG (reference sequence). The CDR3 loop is CAWRTRITEKLFF. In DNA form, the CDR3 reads TGTGCCTGGCGGACCAGAATAACTGAAAAACTGTTTTTT.